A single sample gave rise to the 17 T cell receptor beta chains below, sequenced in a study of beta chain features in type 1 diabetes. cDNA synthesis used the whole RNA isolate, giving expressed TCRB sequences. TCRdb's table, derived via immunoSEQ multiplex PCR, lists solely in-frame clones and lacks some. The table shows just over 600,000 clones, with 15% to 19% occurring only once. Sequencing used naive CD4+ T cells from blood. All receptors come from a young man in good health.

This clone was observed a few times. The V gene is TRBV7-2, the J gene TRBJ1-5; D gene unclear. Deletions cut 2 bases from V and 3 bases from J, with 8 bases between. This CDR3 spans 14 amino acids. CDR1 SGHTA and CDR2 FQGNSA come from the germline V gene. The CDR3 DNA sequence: TGTGCCAGCAGCTTAACAGATATCAATCAGCCCCAGCATTTT. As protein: CASSLTDINQPQHF.

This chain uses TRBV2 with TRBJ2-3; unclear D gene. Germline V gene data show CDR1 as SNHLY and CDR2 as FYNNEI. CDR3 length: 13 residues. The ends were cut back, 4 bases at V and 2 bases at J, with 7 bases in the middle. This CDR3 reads CASSGGPTDTQYF. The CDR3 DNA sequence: TGTGCCAGCAGTGGAGGACCCACAGATACGCAGTATTTT. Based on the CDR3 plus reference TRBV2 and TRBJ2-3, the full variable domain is EPEVTQTPSHQVTQMGQEVILRCVPISNHLYFYWYRQILGQKVEFLVSFYNNEISEKSEIFDDQFSVERPDGSNFTLKIRSTKLEDSAMYFCASSGGPTDTQYFGPGTRLTVL.

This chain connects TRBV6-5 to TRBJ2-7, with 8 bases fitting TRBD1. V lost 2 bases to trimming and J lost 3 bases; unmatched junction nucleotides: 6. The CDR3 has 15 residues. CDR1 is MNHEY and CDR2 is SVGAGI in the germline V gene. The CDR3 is CASSYTNRGVYEQYF. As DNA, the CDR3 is TGTGCCAGCAGTTACACCAACAGGGGGGTCTACGAGCAGTACTTC.

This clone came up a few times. Here the CDR3 reads CASSLVGGPYNEQFF. In nucleotides, the CDR3 is TGTGCCAGCAGCTTAGTTGGGGGGCCCTACAATGAGCAGTTCTTC. This sequence joins TRBV7-9 and TRBJ2-1; D may be TRBD1 or TRBD2 (6 bases each). V lost 1 base, J lost 2 bases, and 9 bases lay in between. The CDR3 loop spans 15 amino acids. Germline loops: CDR1 SEHNR, CDR2 FQNEAQ (reference sequence).

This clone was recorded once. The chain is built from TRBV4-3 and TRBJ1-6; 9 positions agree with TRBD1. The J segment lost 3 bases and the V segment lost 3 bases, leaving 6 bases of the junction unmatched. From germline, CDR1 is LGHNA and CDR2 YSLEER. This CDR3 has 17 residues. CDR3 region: CASSQVGQGSYNSPLHF. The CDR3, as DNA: TGCGCCAGCAGCCAGGTTGGACAGGGGAGCTATAATTCACCCCTCCACTTT.

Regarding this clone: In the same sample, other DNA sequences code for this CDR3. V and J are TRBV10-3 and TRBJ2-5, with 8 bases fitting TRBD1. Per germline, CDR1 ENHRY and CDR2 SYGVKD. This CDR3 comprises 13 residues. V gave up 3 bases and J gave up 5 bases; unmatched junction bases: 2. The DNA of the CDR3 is TGTGCCATCAGTGAAACAGGGGGGGAGACCCAGTACTTC. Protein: CAISETGGETQYF.

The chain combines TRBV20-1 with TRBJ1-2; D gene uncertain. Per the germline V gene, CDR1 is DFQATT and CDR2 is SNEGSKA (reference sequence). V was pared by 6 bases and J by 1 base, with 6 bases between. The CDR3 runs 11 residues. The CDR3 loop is CSAFFNYGYTF. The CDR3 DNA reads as TGCAGTGCCTTCTTTAACTATGGCTACACCTTC.

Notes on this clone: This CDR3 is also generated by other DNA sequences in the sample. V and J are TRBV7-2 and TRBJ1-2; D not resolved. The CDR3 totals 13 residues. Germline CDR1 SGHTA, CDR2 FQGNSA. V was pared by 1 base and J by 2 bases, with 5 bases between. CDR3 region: CASSLGPNYGYTF. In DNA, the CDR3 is TGTGCCAGCAGCTTAGGACCCAACTATGGCTACACCTTC.

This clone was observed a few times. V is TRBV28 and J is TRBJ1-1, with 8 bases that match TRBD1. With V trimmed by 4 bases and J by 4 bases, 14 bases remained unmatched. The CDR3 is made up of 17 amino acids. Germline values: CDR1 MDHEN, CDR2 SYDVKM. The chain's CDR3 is CASSSRTGTRRTTEAFF. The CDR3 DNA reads TGTGCCAGCAGTTCCAGGACAGGGACGAGGAGGACCACTGAAGCTTTCTTT.

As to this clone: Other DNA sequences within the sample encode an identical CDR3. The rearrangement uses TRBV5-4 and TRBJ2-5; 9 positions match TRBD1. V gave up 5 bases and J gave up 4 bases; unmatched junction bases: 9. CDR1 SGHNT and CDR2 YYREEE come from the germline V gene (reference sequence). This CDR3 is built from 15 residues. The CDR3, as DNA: TGTGCCAGCAGGAGACCGGGACAGGGTCCAGAGACCCAGTACTTC. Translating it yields CASRRPGQGPETQYF.

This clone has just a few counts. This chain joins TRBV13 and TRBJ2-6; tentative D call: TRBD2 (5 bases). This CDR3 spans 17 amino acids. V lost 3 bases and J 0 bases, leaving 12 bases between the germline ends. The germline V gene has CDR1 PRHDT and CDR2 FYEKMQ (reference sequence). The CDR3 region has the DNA TGTGCCAGCAGCTTGCAGGTTGGGAGCTCTGGGGCCAACGTCCTGACTTTC. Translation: CASSLQVGSSGANVLTF. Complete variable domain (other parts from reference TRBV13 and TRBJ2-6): AAGVIQSPRHLIKEKRETATLKCYPIPRHDTVYWYQQGPGQDPQFLISFYEKMQSDKGSIPDRFSAQQFSDYHSELNMSSLELGDSALYFCASSLQVGSSGANVLTFGAGSRLTVL.

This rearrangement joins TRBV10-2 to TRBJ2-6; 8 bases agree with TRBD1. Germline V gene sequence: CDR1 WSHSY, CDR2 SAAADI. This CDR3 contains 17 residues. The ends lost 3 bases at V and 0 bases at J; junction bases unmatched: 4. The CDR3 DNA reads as TGCGCCAGCAGTGATGACAGGGGCCGCTCTGGGGCCAACGTCCTGACTTTC. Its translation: CASSDDRGRSGANVLTF.

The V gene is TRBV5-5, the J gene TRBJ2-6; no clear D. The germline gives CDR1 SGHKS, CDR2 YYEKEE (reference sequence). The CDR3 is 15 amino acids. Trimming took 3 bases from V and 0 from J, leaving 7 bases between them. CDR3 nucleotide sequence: TGTGCCAGCAGCTGGGGAAGCTCTGGGGCCAACGTCCTGACTTTC. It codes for CASSWGSSGANVLTF.

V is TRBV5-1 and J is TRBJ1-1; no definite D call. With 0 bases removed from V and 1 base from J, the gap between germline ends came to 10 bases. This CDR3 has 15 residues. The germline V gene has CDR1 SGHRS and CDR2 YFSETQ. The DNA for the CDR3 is TGCGCCAGCAGCTTGGCCGGCGGGAGGAACACTGAAGCTTTCTTT. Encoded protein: CASSLAGGRNTEAFF.

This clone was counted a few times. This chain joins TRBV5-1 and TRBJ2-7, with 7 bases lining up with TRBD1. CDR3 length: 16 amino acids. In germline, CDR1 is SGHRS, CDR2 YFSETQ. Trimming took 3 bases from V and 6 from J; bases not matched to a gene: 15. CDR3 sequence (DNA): TGCGCCAGCAGCTGGGACCCGGGACAGACACCTATCGAGCAGTACTTC. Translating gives CASSWDPGQTPIEQYF. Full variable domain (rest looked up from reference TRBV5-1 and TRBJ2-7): KAGVTQTPRYLIKTRGQQVTLSCSPISGHRSVSWYQQTPGQGLQFLFEYFSETQRNKGNFPGRFSGRQFSNSRSEMNVSTLELGDSALYLCASSWDPGQTPIEQYFGPGTRLTVT.

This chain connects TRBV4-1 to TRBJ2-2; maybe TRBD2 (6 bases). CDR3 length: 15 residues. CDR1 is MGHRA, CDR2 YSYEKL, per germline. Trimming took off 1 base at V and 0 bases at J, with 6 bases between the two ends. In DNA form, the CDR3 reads TGCGCCAGCAGCCAAGGACTAGCGAACACCGGGGAGCTGTTTTTT. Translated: CASSQGLANTGELFF.

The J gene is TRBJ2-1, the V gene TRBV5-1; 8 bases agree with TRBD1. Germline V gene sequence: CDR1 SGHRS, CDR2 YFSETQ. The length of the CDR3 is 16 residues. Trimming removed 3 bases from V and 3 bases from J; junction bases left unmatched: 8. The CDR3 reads CASSSPGTGIYNEQFF. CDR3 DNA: TGCGCCAGCAGCTCGCCCGGGACAGGAATCTACAATGAGCAGTTCTTC.